Here is one TCR beta chain with its context. The data were taken from a study of CD8 T cells in ankylosing spondylitis. TCRdb fed the 5' RACE reads into MiXCR, producing one record per CDR3 protein. This table holds more than 300,000 distinct CDR3 sequences, roughly 12% found once. With V trimmed by 2 bases and J by 0 bases, 4 bases remained unmatched. From germline, CDR1 is DFQATT and CDR2 SNEGSKA (reference sequence). The CDR3 sequence is 15 residues long. This receptor was identified in a female donor with ankylosing spondylitis or in good health (not recorded which). V is TRBV20-1 and J is TRBJ2-1; 7 bases match TRBD1. The sample consisted of blood, either unsorted or a sorted T cell fraction (not recorded which). CDR3 region: CSARQQGSSYNEQFF. DNA for the CDR3: TGCAGTGCTAGACAACAGGGGAGCTCCTACAATGAGCAGTTCTTC.